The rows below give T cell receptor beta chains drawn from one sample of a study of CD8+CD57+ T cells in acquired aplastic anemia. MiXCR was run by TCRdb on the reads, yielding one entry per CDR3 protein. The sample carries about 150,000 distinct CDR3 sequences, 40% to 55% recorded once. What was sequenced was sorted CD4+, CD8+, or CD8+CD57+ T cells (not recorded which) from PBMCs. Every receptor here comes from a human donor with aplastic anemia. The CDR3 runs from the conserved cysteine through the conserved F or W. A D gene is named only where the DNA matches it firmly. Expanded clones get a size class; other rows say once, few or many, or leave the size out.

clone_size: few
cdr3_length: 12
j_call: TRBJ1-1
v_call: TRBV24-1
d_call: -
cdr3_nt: TGTGCCACCAGTGCCCCCACGGGGCGGGCTTTCTTT
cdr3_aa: CATSAPTGRAFF

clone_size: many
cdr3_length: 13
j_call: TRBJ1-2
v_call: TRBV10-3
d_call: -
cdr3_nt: TGTGCCATCAATCGGGACACAGCCTATGGCTACACCTTC
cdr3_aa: CAINRDTAYGYTF

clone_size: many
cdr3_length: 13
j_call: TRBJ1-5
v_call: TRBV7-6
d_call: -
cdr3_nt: TGTGCCAGCAGCCCAACTAGGGATCAGCCCCAGCATTTT
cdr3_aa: CASSPTRDQPQHF

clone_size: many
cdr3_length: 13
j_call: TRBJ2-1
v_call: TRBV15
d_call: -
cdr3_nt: TGTGCCACCAGCAGAGAATTCGACAATGAGCAGTTCTTC
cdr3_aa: CATSREFDNEQFF

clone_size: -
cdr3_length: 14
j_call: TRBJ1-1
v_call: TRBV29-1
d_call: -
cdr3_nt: TGCAGCGTCGCAGCTCTCACACAGAACACTGAAGCTTTCTTT
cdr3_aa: CSVAALTQNTEAFF

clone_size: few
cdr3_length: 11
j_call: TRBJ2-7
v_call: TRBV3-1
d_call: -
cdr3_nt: TGTGCCAGCAGCCCCCCCTACGAGCAGTACTTC
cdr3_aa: CASSPPYEQYF

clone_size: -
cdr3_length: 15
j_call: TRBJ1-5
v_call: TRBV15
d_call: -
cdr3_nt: TGTGCCACCAGCAGAGCGGGTCTAAGCAATCAGCCCCAGCATTTT
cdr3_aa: CATSRAGLSNQPQHF

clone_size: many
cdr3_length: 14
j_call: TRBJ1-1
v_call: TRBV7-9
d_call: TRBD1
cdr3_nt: TGTGCCAGCAGCTCGGACAGGGCGAACACTGAAGCTTTCTTT
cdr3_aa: CASSSDRANTEAFF

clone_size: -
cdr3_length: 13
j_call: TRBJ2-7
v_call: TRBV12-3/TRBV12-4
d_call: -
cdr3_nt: TGTGCCAGCGGGGGACTTACCGCCTACGAGCAGTACTTC
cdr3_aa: CASGGLTAYEQYF

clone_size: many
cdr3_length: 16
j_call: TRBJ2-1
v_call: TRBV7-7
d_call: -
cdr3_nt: TGTGCTAGCAGCTTAGGAAGGACGGTCACCTACAATGAGCAGTTCTTC
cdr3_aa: CASSLGRTVTYNEQFF

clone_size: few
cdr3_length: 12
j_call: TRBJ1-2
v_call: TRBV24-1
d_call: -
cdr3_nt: TGTGCCACAGGGTTGAGGGCGGAAGGCTACACCTTC
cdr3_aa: CATGLRAEGYTF

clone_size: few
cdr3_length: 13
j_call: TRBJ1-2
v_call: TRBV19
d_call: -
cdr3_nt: TGTGCCAGTAGTATTGGGGTTTCCTATGGCTACACCTTC
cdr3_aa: CASSIGVSYGYTF

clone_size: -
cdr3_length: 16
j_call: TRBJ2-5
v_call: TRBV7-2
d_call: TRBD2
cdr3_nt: TGTGCCAGCAGCCACGGACTAGCGGGCAACAAAGAGACCCAGTACTTC
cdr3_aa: CASSHGLAGNKETQYF

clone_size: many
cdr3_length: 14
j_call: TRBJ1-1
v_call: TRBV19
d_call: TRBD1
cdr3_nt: TGTGCCAGTAAATCGGACAGGGGGAACACTGAAGCTTTCTTT
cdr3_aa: CASKSDRGNTEAFF

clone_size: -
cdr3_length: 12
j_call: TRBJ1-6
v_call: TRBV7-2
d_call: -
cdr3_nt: TGTGCCAGCAGCTCCTATAATTCACCCCTCCACTTT
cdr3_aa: CASSSYNSPLHF

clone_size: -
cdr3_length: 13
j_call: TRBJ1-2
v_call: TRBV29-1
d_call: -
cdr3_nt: TGCAGCGTTGACATTCCCACTAACTATGGCTACACCTTC
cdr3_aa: CSVDIPTNYGYTF

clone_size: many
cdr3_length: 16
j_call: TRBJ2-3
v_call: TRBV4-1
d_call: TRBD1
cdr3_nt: TGCGCCAGCAGCCTAAAACCGGGACAGCCGGCAGATACGCAGTATTTT
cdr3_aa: CASSLKPGQPADTQYF

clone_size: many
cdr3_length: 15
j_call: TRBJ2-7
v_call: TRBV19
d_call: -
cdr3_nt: TGTGCCAGTAGTGTGGTGGCCCAATCTCCCTACGAGCAGTACTTC
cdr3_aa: CASSVVAQSPYEQYF

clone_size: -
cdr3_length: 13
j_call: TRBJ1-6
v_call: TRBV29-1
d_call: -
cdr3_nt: TGCAGCGTTGTAGGTGACAGGAATTCACCCCTCCACTTT
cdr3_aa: CSVVGDRNSPLHF

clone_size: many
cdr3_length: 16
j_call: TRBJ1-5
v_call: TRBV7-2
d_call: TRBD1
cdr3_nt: TGTGCCAGCAGCTTAGCGGGACAGGGCAACAATCAGCCCCAGCATTTT
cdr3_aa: CASSLAGQGNNQPQHF

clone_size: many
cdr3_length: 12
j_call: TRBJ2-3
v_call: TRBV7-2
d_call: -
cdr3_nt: TGTGCCAGCAGCCCCCGTTCCAATACGCAGTATTTT
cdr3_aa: CASSPRSNTQYF

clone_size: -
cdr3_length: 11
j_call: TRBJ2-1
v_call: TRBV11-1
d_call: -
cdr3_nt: TGTGCCAGCAGCTTTTTCGAAGAGCAGTTCTTC
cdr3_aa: CASSFFEEQFF

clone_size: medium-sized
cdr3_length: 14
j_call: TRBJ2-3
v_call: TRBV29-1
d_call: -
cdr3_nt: TGCAGCGTTGAATCTCTAACTAGCACAGATACGCAGTATTTT
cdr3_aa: CSVESLTSTDTQYF

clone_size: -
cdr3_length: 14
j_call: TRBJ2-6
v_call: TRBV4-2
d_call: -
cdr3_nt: TGTGCCAGCAGTAGAACAGCTGGGGCCAACGTCCTGACTTTC
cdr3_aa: CASSRTAGANVLTF

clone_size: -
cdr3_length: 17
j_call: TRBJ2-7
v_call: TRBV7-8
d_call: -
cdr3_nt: TGTGCCAGCAGCTTCGGTGTAGGCAGGGGCACCTCCTACGAGCAGTACTTC
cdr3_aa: CASSFGVGRGTSYEQYF

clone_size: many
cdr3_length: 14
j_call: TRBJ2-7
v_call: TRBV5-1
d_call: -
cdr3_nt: TGCGCCAGCAGCCCGGGTCCGACCTCCTACGAGCAGTACTTC
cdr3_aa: CASSPGPTSYEQYF

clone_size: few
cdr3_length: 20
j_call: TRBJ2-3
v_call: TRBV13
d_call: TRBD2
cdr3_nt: TGTGCCAGCATCGGGTCGGGACTAGCGGGGGGGCGTGTTGACGCAGATACGCAGTATTTT
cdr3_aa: CASIGSGLAGGRVDADTQYF

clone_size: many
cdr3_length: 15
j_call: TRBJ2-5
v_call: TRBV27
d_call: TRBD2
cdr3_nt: TGTGCCAGCAGTTCCGGACTAGCGGGGCAAGAGACCCAGTACTTC
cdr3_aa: CASSSGLAGQETQYF

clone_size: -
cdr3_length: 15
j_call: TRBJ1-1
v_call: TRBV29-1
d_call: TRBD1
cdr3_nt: TGCAGCGTTGAATTACAGGGGGCTGGGAACACTGAAGCTTTCTTT
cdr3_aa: CSVELQGAGNTEAFF

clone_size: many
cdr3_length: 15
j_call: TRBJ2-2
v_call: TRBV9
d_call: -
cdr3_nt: TGTGCCAGCAGCGTACAGGGGCTAAACACCGGGGAGCTGTTTTTT
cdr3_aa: CASSVQGLNTGELFF

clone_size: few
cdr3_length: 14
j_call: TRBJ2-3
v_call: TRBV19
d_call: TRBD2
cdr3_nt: TGTGTCAGTAGTACTAGCGGGAGAGGAGATACGCAGTATTTT
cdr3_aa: CVSSTSGRGDTQYF

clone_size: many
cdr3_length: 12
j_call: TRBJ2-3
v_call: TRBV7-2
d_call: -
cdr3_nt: TGTGCCAGCAGCTCAACGGGGGATACGCAGTATTTT
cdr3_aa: CASSSTGDTQYF

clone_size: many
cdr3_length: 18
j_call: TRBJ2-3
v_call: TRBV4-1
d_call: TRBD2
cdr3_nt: TGCGCCAGCAGCCAAGATCAAGTGCGGGGGGCGAGCACAGATACGCAGTATTTT
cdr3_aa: CASSQDQVRGASTDTQYF

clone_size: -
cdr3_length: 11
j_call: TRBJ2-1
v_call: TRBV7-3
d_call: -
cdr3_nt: TGTGCCAGCAGCCCCTACCTTGAGCAGTTCTTC
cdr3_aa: CASSPYLEQFF

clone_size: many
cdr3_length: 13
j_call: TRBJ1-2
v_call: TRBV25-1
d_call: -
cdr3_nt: TGTGCCAGCAGTGAATCGGGGAATTATGGCTACACCTTC
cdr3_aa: CASSESGNYGYTF

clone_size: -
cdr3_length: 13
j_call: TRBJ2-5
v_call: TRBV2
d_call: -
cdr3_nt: TGTGCCAGCACCTATAGGGTCCAAGAGACCCAGTACTTC
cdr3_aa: CASTYRVQETQYF

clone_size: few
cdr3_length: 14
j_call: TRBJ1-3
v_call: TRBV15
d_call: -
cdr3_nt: TGTGCCACCAGCAGAGATCGTCTTGGAAACACCATATATTTT
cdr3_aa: CATSRDRLGNTIYF

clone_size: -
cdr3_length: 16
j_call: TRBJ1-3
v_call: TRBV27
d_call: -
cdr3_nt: TGTGCCAGCAGTTTACAGGGGTCCAGCTCTGGAAACACCATATATTTT
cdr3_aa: CASSLQGSSSGNTIYF

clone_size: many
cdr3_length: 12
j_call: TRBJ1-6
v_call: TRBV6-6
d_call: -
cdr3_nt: TGTGCCAGCAGGAACTCTAGTTCACCCCTCCACTTT
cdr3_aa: CASRNSSSPLHF

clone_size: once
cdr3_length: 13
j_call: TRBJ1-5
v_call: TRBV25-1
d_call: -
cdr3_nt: TGTGCCAGCAGTGAGGCGGGAGGCCAGCCCCAGCATTTT
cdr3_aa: CASSEAGGQPQHF

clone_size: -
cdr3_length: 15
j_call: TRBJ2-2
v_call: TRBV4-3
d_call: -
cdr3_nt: TGCGCCGGCAGCCAAGATAGGGCATCGACCGGGGAGCTGTTCTTT
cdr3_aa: CAGSQDRASTGELFF

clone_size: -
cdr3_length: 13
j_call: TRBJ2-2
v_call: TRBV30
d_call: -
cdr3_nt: TGTGCCTGGAGTGTACTTGCTCCCGGGGAGCTGTTTTTT
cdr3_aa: CAWSVLAPGELFF

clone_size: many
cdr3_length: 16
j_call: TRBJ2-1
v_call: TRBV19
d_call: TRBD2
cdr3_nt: TGTGCCAGTAGCCACCTTTTCGAGCGGGGGTACAATGAGCAGTTCTTC
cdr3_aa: CASSHLFERGYNEQFF

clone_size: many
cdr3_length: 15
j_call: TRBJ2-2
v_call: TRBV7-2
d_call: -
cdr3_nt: TGTGCCAGCAGCTTACACCGGGGAAACACCGGGGAGCTGTTTTTT
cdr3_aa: CASSLHRGNTGELFF

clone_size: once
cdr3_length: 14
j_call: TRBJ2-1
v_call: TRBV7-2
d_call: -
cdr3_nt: TGTGCCAGCAGCTTCCCCCGGGGCAGTAGTGAGCAGTTCTTC
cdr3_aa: CASSFPRGSSEQFF

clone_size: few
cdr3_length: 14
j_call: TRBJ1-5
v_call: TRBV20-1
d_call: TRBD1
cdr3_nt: TGCAGCGTTCCGGGACAGGGATGGAATCAGCCCCAGCATTTT
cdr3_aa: CSVPGQGWNQPQHF

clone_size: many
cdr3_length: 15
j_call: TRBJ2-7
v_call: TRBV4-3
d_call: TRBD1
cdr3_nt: TGCGCCAGCAGCCAGGGCGGGACAGGGCTGTTCGAGCAGTACTTC
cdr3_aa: CASSQGGTGLFEQYF

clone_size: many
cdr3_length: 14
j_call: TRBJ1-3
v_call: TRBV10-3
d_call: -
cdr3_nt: TGTGCCATCAGGCCTGAAACCTCTGGAAACACCATATATTTT
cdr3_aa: CAIRPETSGNTIYF

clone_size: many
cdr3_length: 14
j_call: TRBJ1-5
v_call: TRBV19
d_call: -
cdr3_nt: TGTGCCACAACTAGGCAGGCAAGCGGGTTGGCCCAGCATTTT
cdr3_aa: CATTRQASGLAQHF

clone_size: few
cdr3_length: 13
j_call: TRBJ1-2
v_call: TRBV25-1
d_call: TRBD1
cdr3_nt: TGTGCCAGCAGCCACGGACAGGGCTTTGGCTACACCTTC
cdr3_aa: CASSHGQGFGYTF

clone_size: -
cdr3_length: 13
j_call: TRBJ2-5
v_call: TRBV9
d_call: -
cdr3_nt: TGTGCCAGCAGCGTAGCCAGCCAAGAGACCCAGTACTTC
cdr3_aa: CASSVASQETQYF

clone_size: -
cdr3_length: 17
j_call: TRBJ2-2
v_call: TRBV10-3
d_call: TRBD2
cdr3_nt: TGTGCCAGCAGTCCAGTCTCTAGCGGGAGGGCCCTCGGGGAGCTGTTTTTT
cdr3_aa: CASSPVSSGRALGELFF

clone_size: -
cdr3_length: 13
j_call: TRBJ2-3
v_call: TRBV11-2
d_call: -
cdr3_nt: TGTGCCAGCAGCCAGAAGGGCACAGATACGCAGTATTTT
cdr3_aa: CASSQKGTDTQYF

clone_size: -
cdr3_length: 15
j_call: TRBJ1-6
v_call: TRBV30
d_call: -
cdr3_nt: TGTGCCTGGAGTGTACGACCGTTAAGGGATTCACCCCTCCACTTT
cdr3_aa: CAWSVRPLRDSPLHF

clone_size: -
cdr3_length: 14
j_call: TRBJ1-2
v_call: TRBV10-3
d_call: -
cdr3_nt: TGTGCCATCAGTAAAATTGACAGGAACTATGGCTACACCTTC
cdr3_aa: CAISKIDRNYGYTF